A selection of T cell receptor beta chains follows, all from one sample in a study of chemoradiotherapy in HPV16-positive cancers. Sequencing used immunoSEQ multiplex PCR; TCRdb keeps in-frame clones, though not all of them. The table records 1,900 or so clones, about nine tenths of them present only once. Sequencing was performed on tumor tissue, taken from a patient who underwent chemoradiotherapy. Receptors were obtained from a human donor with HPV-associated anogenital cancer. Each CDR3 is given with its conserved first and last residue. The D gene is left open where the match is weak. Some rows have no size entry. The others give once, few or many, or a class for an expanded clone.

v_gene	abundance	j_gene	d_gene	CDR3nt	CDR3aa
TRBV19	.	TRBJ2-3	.	TGTGCCAGTAGTATTGGCTACCGAGATACGCAGTATTTT	CASSIGYRDTQYF
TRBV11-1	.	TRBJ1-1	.	TGTGCCAGCAGCTTATCTAACGCTGAAGCTTTCTTT	CASSLSNAEAFF
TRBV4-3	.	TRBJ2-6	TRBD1	TGCGCCAGCAGCCAAGAGGGCAGGGGGCGTGGGGCCAACGTCCTGACTTTC	CASSQEGRGRGANVLTF
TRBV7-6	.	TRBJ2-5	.	TGTGCCAGCAGCAAACATAAAGAGACCCAGTACTTC	CASSKHKETQYF
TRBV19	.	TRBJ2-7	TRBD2	TGTGCCAGTAGTTCCCGGGAGGGGGTAATCTACGAGCAGTACTTC	CASSSREGVIYEQYF
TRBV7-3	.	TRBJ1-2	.	TGTGCCAGCAGCTTAACGGGCGGAGGGATGGGGGATGGCTACACCTTC	CASSLTGGGMGDGYTF
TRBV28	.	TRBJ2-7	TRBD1	TGTGCCAGCAGTTTGATGACAGGGTCCTACGAGCAGTACTTC	CASSLMTGSYEQYF
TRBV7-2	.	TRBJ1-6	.	TGTGCCAGCAGCTTAGACAGGGTGGGATCACCCCTCCACTTT	CASSLDRVGSPLHF
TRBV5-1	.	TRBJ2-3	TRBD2	TGCGCCAGCAGCTCCTCTAGCGGGGGTAGCACAGATACGCAGTATTTT	CASSSSSGGSTDTQYF
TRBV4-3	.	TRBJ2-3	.	TGCGCCAGCAGCCAGGGCGTGACTGCAACACAGTATTTT	CASSQGVTATQYF
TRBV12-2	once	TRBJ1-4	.	TGTGCAAGTCGCCCCCCAGGGGGCGAAAATGAAAAACTGTTTTTT	CASRPPGGENEKLFF
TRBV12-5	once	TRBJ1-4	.	TGTGCTAGTGGACCCGGACAGTCGATTAATGAAAAACTGTTTTTT	CASGPGQSINEKLFF
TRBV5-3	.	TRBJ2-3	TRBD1	TGTGCCAGAAGCCTCTGGACAGGCAATACGCAGTATTTT	CARSLWTGNTQYF
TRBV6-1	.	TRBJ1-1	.	TGTGCCAGCACCGACCTGGGGGCCATGAACACTGAAGCTTTCTTT	CASTDLGAMNTEAFF
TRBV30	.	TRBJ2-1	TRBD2	TGTGCCTGGGTAGCGGGTGGCTCCTACAATGAGCAGTTCTTC	CAWVAGGSYNEQFF
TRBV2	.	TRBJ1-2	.	TGTGCCAGCAGTGAAAATCGACTCTCCGGGACGGACTATGGCTACACCTTC	CASSENRLSGTDYGYTF